The 15 T cell receptor beta chains below were found in one sample sequenced in a study of shared clonotypes between healthy human individuals. CD8 cells regarded as naive lacked CD45RO, were positively chosen for CCR7, and omitted terminally differentiated effector memory CD45RA+ cells. This table comes from immunoSEQ multiplex PCR, and its TCRdb copy is limited to in-frame clones, with some not included. Of some 1,900,000 clones listed, just under 95% are singletons. Material: naive CD8+ T cells sorted from blood. These receptors all stem from a man aged 18 to 35 in good health.

The rearrangement links TRBV29-1 to TRBJ2-1; D unclear. V shed 3 bases and J shed 12 bases, with 9 bases lying between them. The CDR3 sequence is 10 residues long. CDR1 is SQVTM and CDR2 is ANQGSEA in the germline V gene. CDR3 sequence reads: CSVDVGRQFF. The CDR3, as DNA: TGCAGCGTTGATGTAGGCAGGCAGTTCTTC.

This sequence joins TRBV6-6 and TRBJ2-1; TRBD2 is a possible D gene (6 bases). Trimming stripped 5 bases from V and 6 bases from J, with 14 bases between. The CDR3 is 14 amino acids. The germline V gene has CDR1 MNHNY and CDR2 SVGAGI (reference sequence). As DNA, the CDR3 is TGTGCCAGCAGTCCCCTAGGGGACTTCAATGAGCAGTTCTTC. It encodes CASSPLGDFNEQFF.

With respect to this clone: Mismatch with germline at one junction end may stem from a read error. The chain joins TRBV7-9 to TRBJ2-5; TRBD2 aligns across 7 bases. The CDR3 is 11 residues long. Germline loops: CDR1 SEHNR, CDR2 FQNEAQ (reference sequence). As DNA, the CDR3 is TGCGCTGGAGGGAGGGAAGAGACCCAGTACTTC. Translated, it gives CAGGREETQYF.

On this clone: The same CDR3 can be traced to other DNA sequences in this sample. This chain joins TRBV6-6 and TRBJ2-5, with 13 bases identical to TRBD2. The CDR3 is made up of 16 amino acids. Trimming cost V 0 bases and J 2 bases; bases outside gene matches: 0. Per germline, CDR1 MNHNY and CDR2 SVGAGI (reference sequence). The CDR3 here is CASSYSTSGRQETQYF. The CDR3 DNA reads TGTGCCAGCAGTTACTCGACTAGCGGGAGGCAAGAGACCCAGTACTTC.

The chain links TRBV27 to TRBJ2-5; D call uncertain. This CDR3 comprises 16 residues. V was cut by 1 base and J by 0 bases, with 12 bases left in between. Germline V lookup: CDR1 MNHEY, CDR2 SMNVEV (reference sequence). The DNA for the CDR3 is TGTGCCAGCAGTTTATTGAGTCCAGTCCACCAAGAGACCCAGTACTTC. Its protein product is CASSLLSPVHQETQYF.

The rearrangement uses TRBV6-6 and TRBJ2-7; a possible D gene is TRBD1 (5 bases). The CDR3 consists of 13 residues. The germline gives CDR1 MNHNY, CDR2 SVGAGI (reference sequence). Trimming pared 6 bases from V and 3 bases from J, leaving 12 bases between. The CDR3 reads CASSHGQGYEQYF. The CDR3 DNA reads TGTGCCAGCAGCCACGGCCAGGGCTACGAGCAGTACTTC.

The sample holds one count of this clone. J is TRBJ2-1 and V is TRBV4-3; tentatively, D is TRBD2 (5 bases). Germline CDR1 reads LGHNA; CDR2 reads YSLEER. V was cut by 1 base and J by 6 bases, with 10 bases left in between. This CDR3 has 14 amino acids. Here the CDR3 DNA reads TGCGCCAGCAGCCAAGGGAGAGGGCGCAATGAGCAGTTCTTC. Its protein product is CASSQGRGRNEQFF.

In its sample, this clone was seen once. The CDR3 DNA follows: TGTGCCAGCAGCTTAGTAGGGTTAGGGGAGACCCAGTACTTC. This codes for CASSLVGLGETQYF. The chain uses TRBV7-9 and TRBJ2-5; D remains ambiguous. Germline V gene sequence: CDR1 SEHNR, CDR2 FQNEAQ (reference sequence). V was trimmed by 1 base and J by 5 bases, leaving 11 bases between them. The CDR3 is 14 amino acids.

The chain joins TRBV28 to TRBJ1-3; 7 bases fit TRBD1. This CDR3 is 16 amino acids long. Trimming removed 5 bases from V and 0 bases from J; junction bases left unmatched: 7. Germline CDR1 is MDHEN and CDR2 is SYDVKM. CDR3 nucleotides: TGTGCCAGCAGTATCCCGGGACAGAGCTCTGGAAACACCATATATTTT. Translated, it gives CASSIPGQSSGNTIYF.

The chain recombines TRBV6-9 with TRBJ2-7; D tentatively reads TRBD1 or TRBD2 (7 bases each). Trimming removed 10 bases at V and 1 base at J, with 26 bases between. CDR1 is MNHGY and CDR2 is SVAAGI in the germline V gene. This CDR3 has 17 residues. CDR3 sequence (DNA): TGTGCCACCAAAACAGGGGATGGACTAGGACGATCCTACGAGCAGTACTTC. The encoded protein is CATKTGDGLGRSYEQYF.

This chain links TRBV5-1 with TRBJ1-5, with D unresolved. This CDR3 comprises 14 residues. In germline, CDR1 is SGHRS, CDR2 YFSETQ. The V gene lost 0 bases and the J gene lost 9 bases, with 13 bases spanning the gap. This CDR3 is CASSLEGSNWPQHF. The DNA for the CDR3 is TGCGCCAGCAGCTTGGAGGGATCCAATTGGCCCCAGCATTTT. The full variable domain, with the rest looked up from reference TRBV5-1 and TRBJ1-5, is KAGVTQTPRYLIKTRGQQVTLSCSPISGHRSVSWYQQTPGQGLQFLFEYFSETQRNKGNFPGRFSGRQFSNSRSEMNVSTLELGDSALYLCASSLEGSNWPQHFGDGTRLSIL.

The chain links TRBV27 to TRBJ1-2; D call uncertain. V lost 0 bases to trimming and J lost 3 bases, with 8 bases between them. The CDR3 spans 14 residues. Germline CDR1 reads MNHEY; CDR2 reads SMNVEV (reference sequence). The CDR3 coding sequence is TGTGCCAGCAGTTTATCTCCCCTCCACTATGGCTACACCTTC. Translated: CASSLSPLHYGYTF.

This rearrangement joins TRBV30 to TRBJ2-5; maybe TRBD1 (6 bases). TRBJ2-7 matches the DNA end more closely, so the J call is doubtful. This CDR3 has 16 amino acids. CDR1 GTSNPN and CDR2 SVGIG come from the germline V gene (reference sequence). The CDR3 spells CAWGELPGQRNYEQYF. DNA for the CDR3: TGTGCCTGGGGGGAGCTCCCCGGACAGCGAAACTACGAGCAGTACTTC.

The V gene is TRBV9, the J gene TRBJ2-7; the match to TRBD2 covers 10 bases. CDR3 length: 15 residues. The ends lost 4 bases at V and 5 bases at J; junction bases unmatched: 9. Germline CDR1 and CDR2: SGDLS and YYNGEE. The CDR3 here is CASSLAGDSFNEQYF. The CDR3 region has the DNA TGTGCCAGCAGCCTAGCGGGGGATAGTTTTAACGAGCAGTACTTC.

The chain combines TRBV30 with TRBJ2-7; the D is unclear. The length of the CDR3 is 13 residues. CDR1 is GTSNPN and CDR2 is SVGIG in the germline V gene (reference sequence). V shed 4 bases and J shed 6 bases, with 16 bases lying between them. CDR3 DNA: TGTGCCTGGATCCCCACAGATTCAATCGAGCAGTACTTC. Protein: CAWIPTDSIEQYF.